This TCR beta chain was captured by sequencing in a study of cytomegalovirus exposure and HLA in healthy donors. Across the study: A subsequent analysis stated that the 120 or so validation repertoires were run on the same platform as the approximately 700 first-cohort repertoires.

Regarding the study as a whole: Most TCRs appeared rarely, but some public TCRs recurred in many donors.

Notes on this clone: Its antigen is undetermined. Mismatch with germline at one junction end may stem from a read error.

The table came from immunoSEQ multiplex PCR; TCRdb's copy has only in-frame clones and leaves some out. The sample contains 70,000 or so clones, 94% of which appear only once. This CDR3 is built from 13 residues. Germline V gene sequence: CDR1 SSHAT, CDR2 FNYEAQ (reference sequence). The specimen sequenced was PBMCs. V gene TRBV7-7 combines with J gene TRBJ2-7, with TRBD1 identical over 9 bases. The source of this sequence is a woman between 18 and 30 years old in good health and CMV-seronegative. The DNA of the CDR3 is TGTGCTAGCAGCTCGGACAGGGGTGGCGAGCAGTACTTC. Encoded protein: CASSSDRGGEQYF.